The rows below give T cell receptor beta chains drawn from one sample of a study of T cells in localized non-small cell lung cancer. The table came from immunoSEQ multiplex PCR; TCRdb's copy has only in-frame clones and leaves some out. The sample holds 50,000 to 70,000 clones, roughly 90% seen once. Sample: peripheral blood, taken before any cancer treatment. The receptors were gathered from a man between 40 and 75 years old with stage I lung adenocarcinoma. CDR3s include the opening cysteine and the closing phenylalanine or tryptophan. A D gene is named only where the DNA matches it firmly. Some rows have no size entry. The others give once, few or many, or a class for an expanded clone.

CDR3aa: CASSGGGKFRPFF
CDR3nt: TGTGCCAGCAGTGGGGGAGGGAAGTTTAGGCCGTTCTTC
abundance: once
j_gene: TRBJ2-1
d_gene: TRBD2
v_gene: TRBV2

CDR3aa: CASSTRGDYNEQFF
CDR3nt: TGCGCCAGCAGCACCAGGGGCGACTACAATGAGCAGTTCTTC
abundance: -
j_gene: TRBJ2-1
d_gene: -
v_gene: TRBV5-1

CDR3aa: CASSYRDYGQDTQYF
CDR3nt: TGCGCCAGCAGCTACCGGGACTACGGTCAAGATACGCAGTATTTT
abundance: -
j_gene: TRBJ2-3
d_gene: TRBD2
v_gene: TRBV5-1

CDR3aa: CASSSWRDNTEAFF
CDR3nt: TGTGCCAGCAGTAGTTGGCGTGATAACACTGAAGCTTTCTTT
abundance: -
j_gene: TRBJ1-1
d_gene: -
v_gene: TRBV27

CDR3aa: CASSERRTVTDTQYF
CDR3nt: TGTGCCAGCAGTGAACGTAGGACAGTCACAGATACGCAGTATTTT
abundance: -
j_gene: TRBJ2-3
d_gene: -
v_gene: TRBV6-1

CDR3aa: CASSTTLAGGPNTGELFF
CDR3nt: TGTGCCAGCAGCACCACCCTAGCGGGAGGGCCCAACACCGGGGAGCTGTTTTTT
abundance: -
j_gene: TRBJ2-2
d_gene: TRBD2
v_gene: TRBV7-9

CDR3aa: CASSPRGAGNTEAFF
CDR3nt: TGTGCCAGCAGCCCTCGGGGGGCGGGGAACACTGAAGCTTTCTTT
abundance: -
j_gene: TRBJ1-1
d_gene: -
v_gene: TRBV13

CDR3aa: CASSLGDSRETQYF
CDR3nt: TGCGCCAGCAGCTTGGGGGACAGTCGGGAGACCCAGTACTTC
abundance: -
j_gene: TRBJ2-5
d_gene: TRBD1
v_gene: TRBV5-1

CDR3aa: CATSRDRSGETQYF
CDR3nt: TGTGCCACCAGCAGAGATCGGTCGGGAGAGACCCAGTACTTC
abundance: once
j_gene: TRBJ2-5
d_gene: -
v_gene: TRBV15

CDR3aa: CASRVSSYEQYF
CDR3nt: TGTGCCAGCAGGGTCAGCTCCTACGAGCAGTACTTC
abundance: few
j_gene: TRBJ2-7
d_gene: -
v_gene: TRBV6-1

CDR3aa: CASRVTSGTPYEQYF
CDR3nt: TGTGCCAGCAGGGTTACTAGCGGGACTCCATACGAGCAGTACTTC
abundance: few
j_gene: TRBJ2-7
d_gene: TRBD2
v_gene: TRBV27

CDR3aa: CASSPRTSGGAYEQYF
CDR3nt: TGTGCCAGCAGCCCCCGGACTAGCGGGGGAGCCTACGAGCAGTACTTC
abundance: -
j_gene: TRBJ2-7
d_gene: TRBD2
v_gene: TRBV4-2

CDR3aa: CASRALAGDTGELFF
CDR3nt: TGTGCCAGCAGGGCACTAGCGGGTGACACCGGGGAGCTGTTTTTT
abundance: -
j_gene: TRBJ2-2
d_gene: TRBD2
v_gene: TRBV5-4

CDR3aa: CASSLRGTSGLYEQYF
CDR3nt: TGCGCCAGCAGCTTGCGTGGGACTAGCGGCCTCTACGAGCAGTACTTC
abundance: -
j_gene: TRBJ2-7
d_gene: TRBD2
v_gene: TRBV5-1

CDR3aa: CASSDTTGYAGELFF
CDR3nt: TGTGCCAGCAGTGACACCACAGGCTACGCCGGGGAGCTGTTTTTT
abundance: -
j_gene: TRBJ2-2
d_gene: -
v_gene: TRBV25-1

CDR3aa: CAWRLPYRDNYYEQYF
CDR3nt: TGTGCCTGGAGACTCCCCTACAGGGATAACTACTACGAGCAGTACTTC
abundance: -
j_gene: TRBJ2-7
d_gene: -
v_gene: TRBV30

CDR3aa: CASSSGLAGVYTGELFF
CDR3nt: TGTGCCAGCAGCTCGGGACTAGCGGGAGTCTACACCGGGGAGCTGTTTTTT
abundance: -
j_gene: TRBJ2-2
d_gene: TRBD2
v_gene: TRBV7-9

CDR3aa: CAWSTGNYGYTF
CDR3nt: TGTGCCTGGAGTACCGGCAACTATGGCTACACCTTC
abundance: -
j_gene: TRBJ1-2
d_gene: -
v_gene: TRBV30

CDR3aa: CASTRGGRIYEQYF
CDR3nt: TGTGCCAGCACCCGCGGGGGGAGGATTTACGAGCAGTACTTC
abundance: -
j_gene: TRBJ2-7
d_gene: TRBD2
v_gene: TRBV28

CDR3aa: CASSSPSEAGANVLTF
CDR3nt: TGTGCCAGCAGTTCCCCTTCGGAGGCTGGGGCCAACGTCCTGACTTTC
abundance: -
j_gene: TRBJ2-6
d_gene: -
v_gene: TRBV28

CDR3aa: CASSLPGQGNYGYTF
CDR3nt: TGTGCCAGCAGTTTACCGGGACAGGGTAACTATGGCTACACCTTC
abundance: -
j_gene: TRBJ1-2
d_gene: TRBD1
v_gene: TRBV28

CDR3aa: CASSLQGTNNEQFF
CDR3nt: TGTGCCAGCAGCCTACAGGGCACAAACAATGAGCAGTTCTTC
abundance: -
j_gene: TRBJ2-1
d_gene: -
v_gene: TRBV14

CDR3aa: CASSQEGLFGNSPLHF
CDR3nt: TGCGCCAGCAGCCAAGAAGGGTTGTTCGGTAATTCACCCCTCCACTTT
abundance: -
j_gene: TRBJ1-6
d_gene: -
v_gene: TRBV4-1

CDR3aa: CASSAGQGAYNEQFF
CDR3nt: TGTGCCAGCAGCGCTGGACAGGGGGCTTACAATGAGCAGTTCTTC
abundance: -
j_gene: TRBJ2-1
d_gene: TRBD1
v_gene: TRBV6-1

CDR3aa: CASSDKREGRGNEQFF
CDR3nt: TGTGCCAGCAGTGACAAGCGGGAGGGCCGGGGAAATGAGCAGTTCTTC
abundance: -
j_gene: TRBJ2-1
d_gene: TRBD2
v_gene: TRBV25-1

CDR3aa: CASGLGERNEQFF
CDR3nt: TGTGCTAGTGGTTTGGGGGAAAGAAATGAGCAGTTCTTC
abundance: -
j_gene: TRBJ2-1
d_gene: -
v_gene: TRBV12-5

CDR3aa: CASSLAVGEADTQYF
CDR3nt: TGCGCCAGCAGCTTGGCGGTGGGTGAGGCAGATACGCAGTATTTT
abundance: few
j_gene: TRBJ2-3
d_gene: -
v_gene: TRBV5-1

CDR3aa: CASSERGFSYNEQFF
CDR3nt: TGTGCCAGCAGCGAGCGGGGGTTCTCCTACAATGAGCAGTTCTTC
abundance: -
j_gene: TRBJ2-1
d_gene: TRBD2
v_gene: TRBV6-1

CDR3aa: CAWSAPSGTPGYNEQFF
CDR3nt: TGTGCCTGGAGTGCTCCTAGCGGGACGCCAGGGTACAATGAGCAGTTCTTC
abundance: -
j_gene: TRBJ2-1
d_gene: TRBD2
v_gene: TRBV30

CDR3aa: CASSQGEKLFF
CDR3nt: TGTGCCAGCAGCCAAGGAGAAAAACTGTTTTTT
abundance: -
j_gene: TRBJ1-4
d_gene: -
v_gene: TRBV4-2

CDR3aa: CASSWGTAYTEAFF
CDR3nt: TGTGCCAGTAGTTGGGGGACAGCCTACACTGAAGCTTTCTTT
abundance: -
j_gene: TRBJ1-1
d_gene: TRBD1
v_gene: TRBV19

CDR3aa: CASSLRQGQNEQYF
CDR3nt: TGTGCCAGCAGCTTGCGGCAGGGCCAAAACGAGCAGTACTTC
abundance: -
j_gene: TRBJ2-7
d_gene: -
v_gene: TRBV5-4

CDR3aa: CSVDPGLAAPNEQFF
CDR3nt: TGCAGCGTGGACCCGGGACTAGCGGCCCCCAATGAGCAGTTCTTC
abundance: -
j_gene: TRBJ2-1
d_gene: TRBD2
v_gene: TRBV29-1

CDR3aa: CASSLRGQETQYF
CDR3nt: TGTGCCAGCAGCTTGAGAGGGCAAGAGACCCAGTACTTC
abundance: -
j_gene: TRBJ2-5
d_gene: -
v_gene: TRBV5-5

CDR3aa: CASMPGTAQGEQYF
CDR3nt: TGTGCCAGTATGCCCGGGACAGCACAAGGGGAGCAGTACTTC
abundance: -
j_gene: TRBJ2-7
d_gene: TRBD1
v_gene: TRBV19

CDR3aa: CASSSGPGQGFGGYTF
CDR3nt: TGTGCCAGTAGTTCCGGGCCGGGACAGGGTTTTGGTGGCTACACCTTC
abundance: -
j_gene: TRBJ1-2
d_gene: TRBD1
v_gene: TRBV19

CDR3aa: CASRAGTGSAGELFF
CDR3nt: TGTGCCAGCAGGGCCGGGACAGGGTCGGCCGGGGAGCTGTTTTTT
abundance: -
j_gene: TRBJ2-2
d_gene: TRBD1
v_gene: TRBV7-9

CDR3aa: CAISEAFPSVQTQYF
CDR3nt: TGTGCCATCAGTGAGGCATTCCCCTCGGTCCAGACCCAGTACTTC
abundance: -
j_gene: TRBJ2-5
d_gene: -
v_gene: TRBV10-3

CDR3aa: CASSWTGGYTF
CDR3nt: TGTGCCAGCAGTTGGACAGGGGGCTACACCTTC
abundance: once
j_gene: TRBJ1-2
d_gene: TRBD1
v_gene: TRBV28

CDR3aa: CASSLDGGKGKEQYF
CDR3nt: TGTGCCAGCAGCTTAGATGGAGGGAAAGGAAAAGAGCAGTACTTC
abundance: few
j_gene: TRBJ2-7
d_gene: -
v_gene: TRBV11-3

CDR3aa: CASSLSGSRDTQYF
CDR3nt: TGTGCCAGCAGCTTAAGTGGGAGTCGAGATACGCAGTATTTT
abundance: -
j_gene: TRBJ2-3
d_gene: -
v_gene: TRBV7-3